This T cell receptor (beta chain) came from a study of OX40 agonist ivuxolimab in advanced cancers. Study overall: Cancers in dose escalation were hepatocellular, melanoma, renal cell and head and neck. Among those treated, three patients had partial responses, one with hepatocellular carcinoma and two with cutaneous melanoma. The mean age was approximately 56 years, ranging from 23 to 79, with approximately 85% of participants male.

Whole-study results and caveats: CD8+ T cells showed, on average, more clonal expansion than CD4+ cells.

As regards this clone: Antigen: not known.

TCRdb's table, derived via immunoSEQ multiplex PCR, lists solely in-frame clones and lacks some. Among over 85,000 clones listed, about nine tenths were seen once. In germline, CDR1 is MNHEY, CDR2 SMNVEV (reference sequence). The CDR3 runs to 15 residues. The germline V and J ends were trimmed by 5 bases and 0 bases, with 11 bases remaining between them. The chain couples TRBV27 to TRBJ2-1, with no clear D. Sample: CD4+ or CD8+ T cells sorted from blood, taken in a trial of the OX40 agonist ivuxolimab. The clonotype originates from an adult with an advanced solid tumor such as melanoma, head and neck, liver or kidney cancer. CDR3 residues: CASSRTLSSYNEQFF. CDR3 in DNA: TGTGCCAGCAGTCGGACGTTGAGCTCCTACAATGAGCAGTTCTTC.